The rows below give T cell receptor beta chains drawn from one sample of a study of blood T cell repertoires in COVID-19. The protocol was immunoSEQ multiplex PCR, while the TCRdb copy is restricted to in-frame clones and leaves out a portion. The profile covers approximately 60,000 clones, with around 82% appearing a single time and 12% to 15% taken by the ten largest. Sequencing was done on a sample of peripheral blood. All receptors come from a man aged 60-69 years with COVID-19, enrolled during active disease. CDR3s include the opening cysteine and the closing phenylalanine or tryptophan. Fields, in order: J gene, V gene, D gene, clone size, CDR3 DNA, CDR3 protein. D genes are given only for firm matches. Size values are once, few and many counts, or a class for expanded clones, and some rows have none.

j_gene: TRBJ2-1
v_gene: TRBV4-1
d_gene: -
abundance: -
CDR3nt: TGCGCCAGCAGCCAAGGGGGGGTTGTAGCCAACTACAATGAGCAGTTCTTC
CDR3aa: CASSQGGVVANYNEQFF

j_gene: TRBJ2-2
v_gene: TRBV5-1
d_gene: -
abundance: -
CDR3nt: TGCGCCAGCAACCCCTCCGAGCGGACCCGCACCGGGGAGCTGTTTTTT
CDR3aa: CASNPSERTRTGELFF

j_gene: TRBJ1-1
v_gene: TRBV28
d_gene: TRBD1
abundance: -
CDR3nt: TGTGCCAGCAGTTCCGGGACAGGGGGCGCGGACACTGAAGCTTTCTTT
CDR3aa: CASSSGTGGADTEAFF

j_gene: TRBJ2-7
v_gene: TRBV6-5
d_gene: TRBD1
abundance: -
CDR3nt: TGTGCCAGCAGTTATAGGGGACAGGGAACCTACGAGCAGTACTTC
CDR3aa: CASSYRGQGTYEQYF

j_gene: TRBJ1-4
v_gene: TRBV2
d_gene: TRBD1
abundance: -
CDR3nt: TGTGCCAGCAGTGGGACAGGAGGGGACAATGAAAAACTGTTTTTT
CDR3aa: CASSGTGGDNEKLFF

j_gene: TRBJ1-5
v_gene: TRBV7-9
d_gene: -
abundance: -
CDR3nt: TGTGCCAGCAGCAGGATGGGAGGTCAGCCCCAGCATTTT
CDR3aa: CASSRMGGQPQHF

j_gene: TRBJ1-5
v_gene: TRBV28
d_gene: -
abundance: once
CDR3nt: TGTGCCAGCCGTACAGGGTCCGACGGAAGCAATCAGCCCCAGCATTTT
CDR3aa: CASRTGSDGSNQPQHF

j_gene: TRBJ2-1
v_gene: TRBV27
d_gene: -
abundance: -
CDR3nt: TGTGCCAGCAGTTTGGCAGGCTCTTCCTACAATGAGCAGTTCTTC
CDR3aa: CASSLAGSSYNEQFF

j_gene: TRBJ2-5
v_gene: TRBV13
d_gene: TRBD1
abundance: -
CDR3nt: TGTGCCAGCAGCCTAACAGGGGGAGAGGAGACCCAGTACTTC
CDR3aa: CASSLTGGEETQYF

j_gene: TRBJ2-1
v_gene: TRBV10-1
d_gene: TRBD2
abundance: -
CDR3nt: TGCGCCAGCAGTGATCGGGCTAGCGGGGCAACGGGTGAGCAGTTCTTC
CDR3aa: CASSDRASGATGEQFF

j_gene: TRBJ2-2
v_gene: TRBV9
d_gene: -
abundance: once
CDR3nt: TGTGCCAGCATGAGAGACAGGGAGGCCGGGGAGCTGTTTTTT
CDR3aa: CASMRDREAGELFF

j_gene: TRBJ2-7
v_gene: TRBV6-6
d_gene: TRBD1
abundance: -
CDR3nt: TGTGCCAGCAGGCAGGGACAGGGGAGGGCTGAGCAGTACTTC
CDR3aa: CASRQGQGRAEQYF

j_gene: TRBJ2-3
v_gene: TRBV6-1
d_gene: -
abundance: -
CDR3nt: TGTGCCAGCAGTGAACTAGATGAGGATACGCAGTATTTT
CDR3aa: CASSELDEDTQYF

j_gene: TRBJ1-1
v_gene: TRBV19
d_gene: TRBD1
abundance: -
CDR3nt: TGTGCCAGTAGTCCCGACAGGGTCCAGAACACTGAAGCTTTCTTT
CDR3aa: CASSPDRVQNTEAFF

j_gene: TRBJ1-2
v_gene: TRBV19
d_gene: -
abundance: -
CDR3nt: TGTGCCAGTACCCTGACAGAGTACTATGGCTACACCTTC
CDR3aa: CASTLTEYYGYTF

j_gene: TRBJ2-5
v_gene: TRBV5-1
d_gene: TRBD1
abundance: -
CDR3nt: TGCGCCAGCAGCTTTCAGGGGGAACAAGAGACCCAGTACTTC
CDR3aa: CASSFQGEQETQYF

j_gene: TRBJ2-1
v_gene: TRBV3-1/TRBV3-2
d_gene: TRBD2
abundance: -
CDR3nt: TGTGCCAGCAGCACCCGAGGAGGCGGGAGCTCCTACAATGAGCAGTTCTTC
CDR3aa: CASSTRGGGSSYNEQFF

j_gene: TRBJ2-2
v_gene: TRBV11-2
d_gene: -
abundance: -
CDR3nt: TGTGCCAGCAGCTTAGAGAGCAGGATTCTTGCCGGGGAGCTGTTTTTT
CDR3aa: CASSLESRILAGELFF

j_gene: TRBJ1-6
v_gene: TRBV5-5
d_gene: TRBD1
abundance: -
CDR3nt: TGTGCCAGCAGCTTAGCCGGACAGGGTAATAATTCACCCCTCCACTTT
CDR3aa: CASSLAGQGNNSPLHF

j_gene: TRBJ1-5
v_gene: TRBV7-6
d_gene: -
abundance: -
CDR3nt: TGTGCCAGCAGCTTAGGAGGCGGGAATCAGCCCCAGCATTTT
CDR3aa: CASSLGGGNQPQHF

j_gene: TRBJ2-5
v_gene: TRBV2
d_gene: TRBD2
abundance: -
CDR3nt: TGTGCCAGCAAAAGGGACTACTCACAAGAGACCCAGTACTTC
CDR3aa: CASKRDYSQETQYF

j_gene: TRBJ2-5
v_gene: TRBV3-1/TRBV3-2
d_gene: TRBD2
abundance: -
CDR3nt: TGTGCCAGCAGCTATGGGGAGGGAGAGACCCAGTACTTC
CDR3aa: CASSYGEGETQYF

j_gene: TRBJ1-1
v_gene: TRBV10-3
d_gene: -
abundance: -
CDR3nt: TGTGCCATCAGTGAGTCTCCTAAAATGGAGAAAGCTTTCTTT
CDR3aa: CAISESPKMEKAFF

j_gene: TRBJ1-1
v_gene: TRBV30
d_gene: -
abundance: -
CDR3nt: TGTGCCTGGACAAAACAGGATTCTGAAGCTTTCTTT
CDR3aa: CAWTKQDSEAFF

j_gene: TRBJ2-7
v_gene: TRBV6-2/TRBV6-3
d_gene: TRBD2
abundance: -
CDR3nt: TGTGCCAGCAGCCTCGGGACTAGCGGGTTCTCCTACGAGCAGTACTTC
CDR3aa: CASSLGTSGFSYEQYF

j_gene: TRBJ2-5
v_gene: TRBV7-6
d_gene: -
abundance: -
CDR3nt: TGTGCCAGCAGCGCCCTAAGTCGGGGGACCCAAGAGACCCAGTACTTC
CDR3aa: CASSALSRGTQETQYF

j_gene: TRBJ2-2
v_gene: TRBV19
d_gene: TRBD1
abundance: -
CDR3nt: TGTGCCAGTATCATTGGACAGGGGGGCGGGGAGCTGTTTTTT
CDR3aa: CASIIGQGGGELFF

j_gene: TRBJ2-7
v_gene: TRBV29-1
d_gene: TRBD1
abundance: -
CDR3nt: TGCAGCGTTGGGGGACAGGGGCCCTACGAGCAGTACTTC
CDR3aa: CSVGGQGPYEQYF

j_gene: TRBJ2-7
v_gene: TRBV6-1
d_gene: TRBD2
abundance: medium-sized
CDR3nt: TGTGCCAGCAGTGAGGGACTAGCGGTATCCTACGAGCAGTACTTC
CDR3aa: CASSEGLAVSYEQYF

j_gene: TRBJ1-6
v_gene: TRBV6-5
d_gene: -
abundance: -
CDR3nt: TGTGCCAGCAGTTCCAACAGGGTGTTACATTCACCCCTCCACTTT
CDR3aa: CASSSNRVLHSPLHF

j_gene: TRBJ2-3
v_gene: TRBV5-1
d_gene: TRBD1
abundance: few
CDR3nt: TGCGCCAGCAGCTTGGTGGGGACAGGCTACACTAGCACAGATACGCAGTATTTT
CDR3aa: CASSLVGTGYTSTDTQYF

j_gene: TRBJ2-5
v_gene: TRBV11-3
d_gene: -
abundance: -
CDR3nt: TGTGCCAGCAGCTTTGAGTTTCTAGAGACCCAGTACTTC
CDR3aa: CASSFEFLETQYF

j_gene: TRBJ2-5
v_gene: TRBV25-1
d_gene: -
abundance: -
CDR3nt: TGTGCCAGCAGTGATACCGGGGGAGGAAAGACCCAGTACTTC
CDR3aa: CASSDTGGGKTQYF

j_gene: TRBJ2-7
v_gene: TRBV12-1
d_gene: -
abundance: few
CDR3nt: TGTTCACCAGCAGGGTCCACCGGGACAGCACTCGGGGGGCAGTACTTC
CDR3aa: CSPAGSTGTALGGQYF

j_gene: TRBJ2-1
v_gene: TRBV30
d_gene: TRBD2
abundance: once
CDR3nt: TGTGCCTGGGACAGGCTAGCGGGGCGGGGTGAGCAGTTCTTC
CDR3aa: CAWDRLAGRGEQFF

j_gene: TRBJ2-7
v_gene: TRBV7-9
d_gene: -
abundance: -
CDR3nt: TGTGCCAGCAGTTACAGGGACGAGCAGTACTTC
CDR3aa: CASSYRDEQYF

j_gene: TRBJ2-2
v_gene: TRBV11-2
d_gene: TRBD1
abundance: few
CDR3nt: TGTGCCAGCAGCTCCCTACAGGGGGCGAACGGGGAGCTGTTTTTT
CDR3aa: CASSSLQGANGELFF

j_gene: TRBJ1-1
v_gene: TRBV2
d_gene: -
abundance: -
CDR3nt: TGTGCCAGCAGTAGGGGGATTTCAGCTTTCTTT
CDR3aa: CASSRGISAFF

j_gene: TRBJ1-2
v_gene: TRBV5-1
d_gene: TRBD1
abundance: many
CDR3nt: TGCGCCAGCAGCCTCGACAGGGGAGGCTATGGCTACACCTTC
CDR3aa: CASSLDRGGYGYTF

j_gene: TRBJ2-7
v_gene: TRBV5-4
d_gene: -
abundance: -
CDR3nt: TGTGCCAGCAGCTTGGGCGGGGAGCCATACTACGAGCAGTACTTC
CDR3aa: CASSLGGEPYYEQYF

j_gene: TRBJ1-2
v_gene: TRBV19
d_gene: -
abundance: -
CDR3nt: TGTGCCAGTAGTACATCGGGACTAGACGGCTACACCTTC
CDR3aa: CASSTSGLDGYTF

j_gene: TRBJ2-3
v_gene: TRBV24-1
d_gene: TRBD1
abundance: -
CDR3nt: TGTGCCACCAGTGTTCTCGACAGGGTCGGCACAGATACGCAGTATTTT
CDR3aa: CATSVLDRVGTDTQYF